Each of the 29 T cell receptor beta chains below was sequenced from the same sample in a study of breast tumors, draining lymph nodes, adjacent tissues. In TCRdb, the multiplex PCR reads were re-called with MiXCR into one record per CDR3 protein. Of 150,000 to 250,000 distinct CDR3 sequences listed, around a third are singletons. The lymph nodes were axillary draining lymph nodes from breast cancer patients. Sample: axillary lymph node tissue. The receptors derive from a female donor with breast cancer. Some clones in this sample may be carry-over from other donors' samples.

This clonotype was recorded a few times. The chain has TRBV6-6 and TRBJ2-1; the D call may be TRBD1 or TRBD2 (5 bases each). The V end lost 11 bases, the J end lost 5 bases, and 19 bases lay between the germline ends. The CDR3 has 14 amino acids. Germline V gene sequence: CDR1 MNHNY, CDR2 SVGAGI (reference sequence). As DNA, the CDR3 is TGTGCCGCCCGAAGTGGGACGTTTAACAATGAGCAGTTCTTC. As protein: CAARSGTFNNEQFF.

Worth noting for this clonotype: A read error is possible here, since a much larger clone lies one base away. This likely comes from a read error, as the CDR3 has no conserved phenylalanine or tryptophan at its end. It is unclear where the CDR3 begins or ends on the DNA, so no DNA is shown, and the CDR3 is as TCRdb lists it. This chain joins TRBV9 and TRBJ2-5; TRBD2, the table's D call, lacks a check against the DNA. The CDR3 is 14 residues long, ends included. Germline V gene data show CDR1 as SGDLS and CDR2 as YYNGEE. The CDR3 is CASSPGALTETQSL.

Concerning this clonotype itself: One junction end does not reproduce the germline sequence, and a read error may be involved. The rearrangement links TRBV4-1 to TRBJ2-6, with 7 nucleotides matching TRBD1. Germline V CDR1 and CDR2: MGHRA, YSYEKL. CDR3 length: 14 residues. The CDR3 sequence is CASSQGQAANVLTF. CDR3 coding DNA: TGCGCCAGCAGTCAAGGACAGGCGGCCAACGTCCTGACTTTC.

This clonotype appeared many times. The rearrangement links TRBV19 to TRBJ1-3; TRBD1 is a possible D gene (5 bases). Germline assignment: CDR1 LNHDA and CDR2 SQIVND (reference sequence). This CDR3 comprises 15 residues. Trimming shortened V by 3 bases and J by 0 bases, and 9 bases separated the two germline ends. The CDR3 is CASSMGRASGNTIYF. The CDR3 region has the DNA TGTGCCAGTAGTATGGGACGGGCCTCTGGAAACACCATATATTTT. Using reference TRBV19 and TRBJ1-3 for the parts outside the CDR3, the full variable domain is DGGITQSPKYLFRKEGQNVTLSCEQNLNHDAMYWYRQDPGQGLRLIYYSQIVNDFQKGDIAEGYSVSREKKESFPLTVTSAQKNPTAFYLCASSMGRASGNTIYFGEGSWLTVV.

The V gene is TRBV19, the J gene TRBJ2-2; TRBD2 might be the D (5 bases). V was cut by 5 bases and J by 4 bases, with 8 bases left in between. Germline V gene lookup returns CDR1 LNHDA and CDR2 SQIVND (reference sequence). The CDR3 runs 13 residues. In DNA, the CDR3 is TGTGCCAGTAGTTCCCGGGGCACCGGGGAGCTGTTTTTT. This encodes CASSSRGTGELFF.

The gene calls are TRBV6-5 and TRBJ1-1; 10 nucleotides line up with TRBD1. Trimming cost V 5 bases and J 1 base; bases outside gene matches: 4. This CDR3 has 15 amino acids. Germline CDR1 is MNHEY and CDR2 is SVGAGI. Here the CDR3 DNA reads TGTGCCAGCAGTGATGACAGGGGGCCGAACACTGAAGCTTTCTTT. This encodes CASSDDRGPNTEAFF.

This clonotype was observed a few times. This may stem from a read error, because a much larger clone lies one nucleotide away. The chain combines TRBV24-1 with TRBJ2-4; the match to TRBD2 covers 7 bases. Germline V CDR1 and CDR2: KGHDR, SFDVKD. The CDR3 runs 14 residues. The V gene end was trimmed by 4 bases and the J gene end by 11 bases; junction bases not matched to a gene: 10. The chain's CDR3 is CATSEQPPGGVQYF. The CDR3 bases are TGTGCCACCAGTGAACAACCCCCGGGAGGCGTTCAGTACTTC.

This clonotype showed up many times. DNA of the CDR3: TGTGCCAGCAGCTTGGAATCCGGTCCGGCTGTTTACGAGCAGTACTTC. It is translated as CASSLESGPAVYEQYF. This chain links TRBV5-5 with TRBJ2-7, with D unclear. The CDR3 consists of 16 residues. The V gene's germline CDR1 is SGHKS and CDR2 YYEKEE (reference sequence). V lost 0 bases and J 4 bases, leaving 17 bases between the germline ends.

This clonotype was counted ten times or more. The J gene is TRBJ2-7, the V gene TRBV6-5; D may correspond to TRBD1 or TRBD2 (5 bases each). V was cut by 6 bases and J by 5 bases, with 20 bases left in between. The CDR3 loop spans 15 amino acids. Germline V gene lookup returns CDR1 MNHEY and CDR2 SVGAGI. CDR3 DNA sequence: TGTGCCAGCAGGCCCCGAGGGGCAGGTCGGAACGAGCAGTACTTC. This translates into CASRPRGAGRNEQYF.

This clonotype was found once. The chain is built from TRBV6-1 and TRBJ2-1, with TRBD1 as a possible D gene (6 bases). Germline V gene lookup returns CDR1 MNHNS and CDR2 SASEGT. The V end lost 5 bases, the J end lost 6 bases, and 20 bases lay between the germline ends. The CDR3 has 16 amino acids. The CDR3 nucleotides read TGTGCCAGCAGTCAGCCCCTGGACAGCAGCCTCAATGAGCAGTTCTTC. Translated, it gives CASSQPLDSSLNEQFF.

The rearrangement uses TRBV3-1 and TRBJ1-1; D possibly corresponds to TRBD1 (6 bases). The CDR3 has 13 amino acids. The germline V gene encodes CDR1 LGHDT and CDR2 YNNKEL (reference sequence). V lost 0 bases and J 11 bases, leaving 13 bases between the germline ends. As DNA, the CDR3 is TGTGCCAGCAGCCAAGATCGGTACAGGGACGCTTTCTTT. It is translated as CASSQDRYRDAFF.

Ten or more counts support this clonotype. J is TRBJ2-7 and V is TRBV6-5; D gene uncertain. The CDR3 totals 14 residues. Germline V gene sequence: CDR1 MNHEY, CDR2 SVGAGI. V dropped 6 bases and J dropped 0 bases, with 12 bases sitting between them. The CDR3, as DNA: TGTGCCAGCAGGGACGGGCTCTACTCCTACGAGCAGTACTTC. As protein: CASRDGLYSYEQYF.

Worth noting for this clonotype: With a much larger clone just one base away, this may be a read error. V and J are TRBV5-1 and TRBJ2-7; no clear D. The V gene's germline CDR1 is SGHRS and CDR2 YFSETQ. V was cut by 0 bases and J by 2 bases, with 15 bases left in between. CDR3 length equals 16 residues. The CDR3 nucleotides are TGCGCCAGCAGCTTGGTCCCCCATATACACCCCTACGAGCAGTACTTC. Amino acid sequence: CASSLVPHIHPYEQYF.

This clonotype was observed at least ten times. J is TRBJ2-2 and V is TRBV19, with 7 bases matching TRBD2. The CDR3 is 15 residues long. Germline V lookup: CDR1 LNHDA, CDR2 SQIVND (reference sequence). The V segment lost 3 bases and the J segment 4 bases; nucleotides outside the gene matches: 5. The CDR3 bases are TGTGCCAGTAGTATGAGGGAGGGGAGCACCGGGGAGCTGTTTTTT. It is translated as CASSMREGSTGELFF.

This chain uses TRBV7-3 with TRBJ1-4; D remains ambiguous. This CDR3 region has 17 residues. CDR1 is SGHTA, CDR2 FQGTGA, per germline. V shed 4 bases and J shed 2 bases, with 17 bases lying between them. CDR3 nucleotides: TGTGCCAGCAGCTCACCACCCCGGGAAGGGACTAATGAAAAACTGTTTTTT. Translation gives CASSSPPREGTNEKLFF.

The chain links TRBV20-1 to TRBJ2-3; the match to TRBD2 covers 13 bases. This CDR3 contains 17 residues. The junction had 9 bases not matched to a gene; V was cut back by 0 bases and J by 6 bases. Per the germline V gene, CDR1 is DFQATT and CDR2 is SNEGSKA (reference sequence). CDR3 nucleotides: TGCAGTGCTAGAGATCCGACTAGCGGGGGGAACACGGATACGCAGTATTTT. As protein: CSARDPTSGGNTDTQYF.

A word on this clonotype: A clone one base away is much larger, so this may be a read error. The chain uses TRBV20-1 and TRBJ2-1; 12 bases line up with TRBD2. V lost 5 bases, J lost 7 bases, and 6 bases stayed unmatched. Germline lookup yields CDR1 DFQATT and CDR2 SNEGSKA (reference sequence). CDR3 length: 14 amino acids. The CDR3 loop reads CSAGASGGGNEQFF. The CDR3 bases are TGCAGTGCTGGGGCTAGCGGGGGGGGGAATGAGCAGTTCTTC.

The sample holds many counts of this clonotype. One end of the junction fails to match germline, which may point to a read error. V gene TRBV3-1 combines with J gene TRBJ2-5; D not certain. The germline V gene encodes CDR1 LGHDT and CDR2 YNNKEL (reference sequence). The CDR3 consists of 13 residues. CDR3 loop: CASSQEPLGPAGF. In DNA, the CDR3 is TGTGCCAGCAGCCAAGAACCCCTAGGACCCGCCGGCTTC.

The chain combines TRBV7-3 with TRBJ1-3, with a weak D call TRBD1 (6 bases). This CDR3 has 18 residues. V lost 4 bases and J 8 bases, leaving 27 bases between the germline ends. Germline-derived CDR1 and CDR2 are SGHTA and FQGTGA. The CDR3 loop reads CASSSGGTTGNYGYTIYF. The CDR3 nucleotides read TGTGCCAGCAGCTCCGGAGGGACTACAGGGAACTATGGCTACACCATATATTTT.

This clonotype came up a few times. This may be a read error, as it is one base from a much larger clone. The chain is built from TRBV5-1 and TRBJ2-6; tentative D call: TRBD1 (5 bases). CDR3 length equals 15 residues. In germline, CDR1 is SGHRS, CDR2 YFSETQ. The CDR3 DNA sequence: TGCGCCAGCAGCTTGTGGCAGACTGGGGCCAGCGTCCTGACTTTC. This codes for CASSLWQTGASVLTF. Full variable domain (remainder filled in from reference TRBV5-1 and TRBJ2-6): KAGVTQTPRYLIKTRGQQVTLSCSPISGHRSVSWYQQTPGQGLQFLFEYFSETQRNKGNFPGRFSGRQFSNSRSEMNVSTLELGDSALYLCASSLWQTGASVLTFGAGSRLTVL.

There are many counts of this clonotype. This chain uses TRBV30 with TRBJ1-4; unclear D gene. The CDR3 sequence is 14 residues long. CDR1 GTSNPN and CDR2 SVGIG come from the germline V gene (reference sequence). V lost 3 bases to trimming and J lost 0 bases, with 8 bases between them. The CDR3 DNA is TGTGCCTGGAGACTTAAAGCAACTAATGAAAAACTGTTTTTT. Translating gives CAWRLKATNEKLFF.

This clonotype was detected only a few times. CDR3 DNA sequence: TGTGCCAGTAGTCCGGGACAGGCTGGCTCACCCCTCCACTTT. It codes for CASSPGQAGSPLHF. J is TRBJ1-6 and V is TRBV19; 8 nucleotides agree with TRBD1. With V trimmed by 5 bases and J by 10 bases, 7 bases remained unmatched. The V gene's germline CDR1 is LNHDA and CDR2 SQIVND (reference sequence). This CDR3 is built from 14 residues.

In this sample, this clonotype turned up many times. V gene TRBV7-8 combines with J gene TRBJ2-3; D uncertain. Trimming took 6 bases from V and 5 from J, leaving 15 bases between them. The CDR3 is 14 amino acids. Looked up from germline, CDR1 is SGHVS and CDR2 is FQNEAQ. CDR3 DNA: TGTGCCAGCAGGCCAGGTTTTAAGGGAGATACGCAGTATTTT. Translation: CASRPGFKGDTQYF.

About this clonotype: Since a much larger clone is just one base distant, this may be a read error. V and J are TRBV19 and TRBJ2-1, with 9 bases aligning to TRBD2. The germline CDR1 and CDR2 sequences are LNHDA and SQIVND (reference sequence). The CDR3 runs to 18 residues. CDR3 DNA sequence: TGTGTCAGTAGTATGCGTAGCGGGGGCCCCCTTTCCTACAATGAGCAGTTCTTC. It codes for CVSSMRSGGPLSYNEQFF.

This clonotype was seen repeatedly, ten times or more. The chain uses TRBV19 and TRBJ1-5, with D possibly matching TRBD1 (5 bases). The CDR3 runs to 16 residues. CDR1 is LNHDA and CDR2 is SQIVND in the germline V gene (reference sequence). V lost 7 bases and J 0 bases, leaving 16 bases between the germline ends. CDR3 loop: CASTRSRTFSNQPQHF. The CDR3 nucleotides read TGTGCCAGTACGCGATCCCGGACATTTAGCAATCAGCCCCAGCATTTT.

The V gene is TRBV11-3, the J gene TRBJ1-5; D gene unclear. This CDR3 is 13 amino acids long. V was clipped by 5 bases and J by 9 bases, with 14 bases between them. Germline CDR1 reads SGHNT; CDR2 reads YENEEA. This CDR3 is CASSPSAKRPQHF. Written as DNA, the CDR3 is TGTGCCAGCAGCCCATCGGCGAAGCGGCCCCAGCATTTT.

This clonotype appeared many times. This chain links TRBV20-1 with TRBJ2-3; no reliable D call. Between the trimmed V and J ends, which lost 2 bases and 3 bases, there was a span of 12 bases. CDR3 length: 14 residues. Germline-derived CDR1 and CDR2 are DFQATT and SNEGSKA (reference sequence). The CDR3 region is CSARTGPETDTQYF. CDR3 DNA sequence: TGCAGTGCTAGAACCGGGCCCGAAACAGATACGCAGTATTTT.

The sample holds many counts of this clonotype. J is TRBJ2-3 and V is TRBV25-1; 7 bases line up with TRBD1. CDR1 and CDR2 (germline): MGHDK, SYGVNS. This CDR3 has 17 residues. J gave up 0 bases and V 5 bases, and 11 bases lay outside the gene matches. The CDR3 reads CASSPDRDGTSTDTQYF. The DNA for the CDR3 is TGTGCCAGCAGTCCTGACAGGGATGGCACTAGCACAGATACGCAGTATTTT.

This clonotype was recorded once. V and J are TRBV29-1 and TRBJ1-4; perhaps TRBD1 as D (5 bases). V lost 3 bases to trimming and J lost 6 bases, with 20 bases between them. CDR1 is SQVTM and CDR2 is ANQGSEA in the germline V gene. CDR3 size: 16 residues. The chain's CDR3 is CSVDSQYQGGDEKLFF. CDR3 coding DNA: TGCAGCGTTGATAGCCAGTACCAGGGTGGTGATGAAAAACTGTTTTTT. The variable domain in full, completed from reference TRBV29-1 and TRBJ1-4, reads SAVISQKPSRDICQRGTSLTIQCQVDSQVTMMFWYRQQPGQSLTLIATANQGSEATYESGFVIDKFPISRPNLTFSTLTVSNMSPEDSSIYLCSVDSQYQGGDEKLFFGSGTQLSVL.